Below are 2 T cell receptor beta chains sequenced from a single sample in a study of blood T cell repertoires in COVID-19. The method was immunoSEQ multiplex PCR; TCRdb's version includes in-frame clones alone and lacks a portion of them. The sample contains about 220,000 clones, 75% to 85% of which appear only once. The sample taken for sequencing was peripheral blood. Receptors originate from a human donor in a cohort sampled during active COVID-19.

The V gene is TRBV27, the J gene TRBJ2-7; TRBD1 aligns across 9 bases. CDR3 length: 14 residues. V trimming: 6 bases; J trimming: 4 bases; junction bases outside the gene matches: 7. The germline gives CDR1 MNHEY, CDR2 SMNVEV (reference sequence). The CDR3: CASRTGTGRYEQYF. DNA of the CDR3: TGTGCCAGCAGAACCGGGACAGGGCGGTACGAGCAGTACTTC.

The chain links TRBV27 to TRBJ2-7; 11 bases are shared with TRBD1. After removal of 4 bases from V and 2 bases from J, the junction contained 1 base not matched to a gene. CDR1 is MNHEY and CDR2 is SMNVEV in the germline V gene (reference sequence). The CDR3 extends over 14 amino acids. The CDR3 sequence is CASSSGQGAYEQYF. CDR3 nucleotides: TGTGCCAGCAGTTCGGGACAGGGGGCCTACGAGCAGTACTTC.